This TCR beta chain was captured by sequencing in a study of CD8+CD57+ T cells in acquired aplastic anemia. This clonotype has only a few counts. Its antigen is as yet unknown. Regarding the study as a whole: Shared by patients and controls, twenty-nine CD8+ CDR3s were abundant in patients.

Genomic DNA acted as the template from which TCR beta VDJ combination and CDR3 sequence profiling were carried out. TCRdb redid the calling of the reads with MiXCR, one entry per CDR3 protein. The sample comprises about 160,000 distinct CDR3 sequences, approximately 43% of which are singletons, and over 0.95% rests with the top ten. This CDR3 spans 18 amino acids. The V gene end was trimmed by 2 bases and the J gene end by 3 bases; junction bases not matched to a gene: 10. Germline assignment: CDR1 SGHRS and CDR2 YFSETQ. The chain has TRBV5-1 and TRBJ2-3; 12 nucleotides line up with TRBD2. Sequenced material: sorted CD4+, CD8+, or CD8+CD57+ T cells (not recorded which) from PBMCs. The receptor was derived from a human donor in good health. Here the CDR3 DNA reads TGCGCCAGCAGCTTCAACAGACTAGCGGGAGTCAGAACAGATACGCAGTATTTT. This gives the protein CASSFNRLAGVRTDTQYF.